The 4 T cell receptor beta chains below come from one sample, sequenced in a study of control samples from healthy donors and cancer patients. Produced via immunoSEQ multiplex PCR; TCRdb's table is partial and in-frame only. The sample has some 120,000 clones; around nine tenths are singletons. Sequencing was performed on blood. These receptors were taken from a woman in her seventies in good health.

V and J are TRBV2 and TRBJ2-7, with D tentatively TRBD2 (6 bases). The CDR3 sequence is 11 residues long. Germline CDR1 reads SNHLY; CDR2 reads FYNNEI. The germline V and J ends were trimmed by 6 bases and 9 bases, with 12 bases remaining between them. The CDR3 reads CASRGWRGQYF. In nucleotides, the CDR3 is TGTGCCAGCAGGGGCTGGAGGGGGCAGTACTTC.

The chain joins TRBV19 to TRBJ2-2; the D gene is possibly TRBD2 (7 bases). Germline values: CDR1 LNHDA, CDR2 SQIVND (reference sequence). Between the trimmed V and J ends, which lost 9 bases and 1 base, there was a span of 21 bases. This CDR3 comprises 17 residues. DNA of the CDR3: TGTGCCAGCCGACCGAGGGGGTTAGCGGGGAACACCGGGGAGCTGTTTTTT. Its translation: CASRPRGLAGNTGELFF.

This rearrangement joins TRBV29-1 to TRBJ1-4, with D possibly TRBD1 on 5 matching bases. Germline-derived CDR1 and CDR2 are SQVTM and ANQGSEA. The CDR3 is made up of 12 amino acids. This chain's CDR3 is CIGHPTNEKLFF. The CDR3 DNA follows: TGCATTGGACATCCAACTAATGAAAAACTGTTTTTT.

CDR3: CASSPQGSDEQYF. The CDR3 DNA follows: TGTGCCAGCAGCCCTCAGGGGAGTGACGAGCAGTACTTC. The J gene is TRBJ2-7, the V gene TRBV9, with a possible D match to TRBD1 (6 bases). The germline V gene has CDR1 SGDLS and CDR2 YYNGEE. This CDR3 spans 13 amino acids. V lost 4 bases and J 5 bases, leaving 13 bases between the germline ends. Complete variable domain (other parts from reference TRBV9 and TRBJ2-7): DSGVTQTPKHLITATGQRVTLRCSPRSGDLSVYWYQQSLDQGLQFLIQYYNGEERAKGNILERFSAQQFPDLHSELNLSSLELGDSALYFCASSPQGSDEQYFGPGTRLTVT.